A single sample gave rise to the 9 T cell receptor beta chains below, sequenced in a study of early T cells in non-severe SARS-CoV-2 infection. One entry per CDR3 protein, called by TCRdb with MiXCR from the 5' RACE reads. The repertoire holds some 38,000 distinct CDR3 sequences, 5% to 6.5% seen once, with roughly 29% in the top ten. The specimen sequenced was whole blood. The receptors come from an adult who was a healthcare worker with PCR-confirmed SARS-CoV-2 infection or an uninfected control (not recorded which).

This clonotype was detected many times. The J gene is TRBJ2-5, the V gene TRBV6-5; 11 positions agree with TRBD2. The V gene end was trimmed by 3 bases and the J gene end by 4 bases; junction bases not matched to a gene: 4. The V gene's germline CDR1 is MNHEY and CDR2 SVGAGI. The CDR3 totals 15 residues. Here the CDR3 reads CASSYGGLAAETQYF. The CDR3 region has the DNA TGTGCCAGCAGTTATGGGGGACTAGCGGCAGAGACCCAGTACTTC.

At least ten counts were recorded for this clonotype. The genes are TRBV6-5 and TRBJ1-2; tentative D call: TRBD1 (5 bases). The CDR3 runs 13 residues. V was shortened by 2 bases and J by 4 bases, with 8 bases between the two germline ends. Per germline, CDR1 MNHEY and CDR2 SVGAGI. This chain's CDR3 is CASSYVGAYGYTF. CDR3 bases: TGTGCCAGCAGTTACGTAGGGGCCTATGGCTACACCTTC.

The sample holds many counts of this clonotype. The V and J genes are TRBV10-3 and TRBJ1-2, with D possibly TRBD1 on 5 matching bases. The V gene lost 6 bases and the J gene lost 4 bases, with 12 bases spanning the gap. Germline V gene data show CDR1 as ENHRY and CDR2 as SYGVKD. This CDR3 spans 13 amino acids. Here the CDR3 DNA reads TGTGCCATCAGACCCGACAGAATCTATGGCTACACCTTC. Amino acids: CAIRPDRIYGYTF.

This clonotype was found many times. This chain links TRBV5-1 with TRBJ2-1, with D unclear. V was trimmed by 5 bases and J by 2 bases, leaving 11 bases between them. The length of the CDR3 is 14 residues. Per germline, CDR1 SGHRS and CDR2 YFSETQ. The CDR3, as DNA: TGCGCCAGCAGTCTTCCCGATACCTACAATGAGCAGTTCTTC. Translating gives CASSLPDTYNEQFF.

The table lists this clonotype with many counts. The chain is built from TRBV7-9 and TRBJ1-1; D remains ambiguous. Trimming removed 1 base at V and 10 bases at J, with 13 bases between. The CDR3 covers 13 residues. Looked up from germline, CDR1 is SEHNR and CDR2 is FQNEAQ (reference sequence). CDR3 nucleotide sequence: TGTGCCAGCAGCTTAGTGGTACGATGGGGAGCTTTCTTT. Protein: CASSLVVRWGAFF.

This clonotype came up many times. V and J are TRBV20-1 and TRBJ2-3, with 9 bases fitting TRBD2. CDR3 length equals 15 residues. The V gene end was trimmed by 0 bases and the J gene end by 6 bases; junction bases not matched to a gene: 7. Germline CDR1 and CDR2: DFQATT and SNEGSKA (reference sequence). CDR3 region: CSARELAGSRDTQYF. The CDR3 DNA is TGCAGTGCTAGAGAGCTAGCGGGGTCACGGGATACGCAGTATTTT.

Only a few counts were recorded for this clonotype. The rearrangement links TRBV18 to TRBJ1-1; D is undetermined. The CDR3 spans 13 residues. Trimming took off 5 bases at V and 8 bases at J, with 15 bases between the two ends. CDR1 and CDR2 (germline): KGHSH, LQKENI. CDR3 sequence (DNA): TGTGCCAGCTCAGCCCCTTCGACGTTGGAAGCTTTCTTT. Amino acid sequence: CASSAPSTLEAFF.

This clonotype was seen ten or more times. This chain links TRBV3-1 with TRBJ1-2, with unresolved D. Germline CDR1 is LGHDT and CDR2 is YNNKEL (reference sequence). This CDR3 is built from 12 residues. V lost 3 bases, J lost 5 bases, and 7 bases lay in between. The CDR3 DNA sequence: TGTGCCAGCAGCCAGAACTTTTATGGCTACACCTTC. Protein: CASSQNFYGYTF.

This clonotype was counted ten times or more. The V and J genes are TRBV20-1 and TRBJ2-5; D gene uncertain. V gave up 4 bases and J gave up 3 bases, with 6 bases separating them. The germline V gene encodes CDR1 DFQATT and CDR2 SNEGSKA (reference sequence). The CDR3 totals 11 residues. Here the CDR3 reads CSATREETQYF. The CDR3 DNA reads TGCAGTGCTACCCGGGAAGAGACCCAGTACTTC.